This T cell receptor beta chain originates from a study of vaccination and CD4 T cells after COVID-19. V was shortened by 4 bases and J by 3 bases, with 4 bases between the two germline ends. The CDR3 loop spans 10 amino acids. The germline V gene has CDR1 DFQATT and CDR2 SNEGSKA (reference sequence). The Oncomine TCR Beta short-read assay generated sequence data from the DNA of cultured CD4+ T cells. MiXCR was run by TCRdb on the PCR reads, yielding one entry per CDR3 protein. This sample yields roughly 16,000 distinct CDR3 sequences, of which approximately 40% are seen a single time; around 8% belongs to the top ten. Concerning this clonotype itself: Its matching antigen is unknown.

Described treatment: approximately 11-day PBMC culture with coronavirus spike peptide pools or control peptides (ViraFEST assay). The TCR comes from a human donor who had recovered from COVID-19. The V and J genes are TRBV20-1 and TRBJ2-7; D ambiguous. The sequencing input was CD4+ T cells from blood, cultured in vitro. The CDR3 region is CSATGYEQYF. The CDR3, as DNA: TGCAGTGCTACTGGCTACGAGCAGTACTTC.